Detailed here is one TCR beta chain. Antigen: not known. This sample was included in a study of cytomegalovirus exposure and HLA in healthy donors. On the study more broadly: A subsequent analysis reported that the 120 validation repertoires were produced on the same platform that had also been used for the approximately 700 first-cohort repertoires. Study-level results: The CMV antigen specificity of a few CMV-associated chains was confirmed through in vitro analysis. Researchers catalogued 160 or so TCR beta chains as cytomegalovirus-associated.

CDR3 length: 12 residues. V gave up 8 bases and J gave up 3 bases; unmatched junction bases: 2. Germline lookup yields CDR1 LNHDA and CDR2 SQIVND (reference sequence). Some clones are missing from TCRdb's copy, which holds only in-frame ones; the method was immunoSEQ multiplex PCR. The sample comprises 90,000 to 120,000 clones, 95% of which are singletons, and roughly 0.67% rests with the top ten. The TCR sequence derives from a woman younger than 30 in good health and CMV-seronegative. The chain carries TRBV19 and TRBJ1-1, with 8 bases identical to TRBD1. The material sequenced was PBMCs. CDR3 amino acids: CASSDRDTEAFF. Here the CDR3 DNA reads TGTGCCAGTTCGGACAGGGACACTGAAGCTTTCTTT.